Shown below are 25 T cell receptor beta chains from a single sample sequenced in a study of CXCR3-negative and CXCR3-positive naive CD8 T cells. The study made its TRB cDNA libraries by 5' RACE, adding UMI labels. TCRdb reprocessed the 5' RACE reads, keeping one entry per CDR3 protein, no DNA. The record lists about 48,000 distinct CDR3 sequences, of which the ten most abundant hold 15%. Sequencing was done on a sample of memory CD8+ T cells from blood. These receptors were taken from a human donor in good health. Some clones in this sample may be carry-over from other donors' samples.

The V and J genes are TRBV29-1 and TRBJ2-3; with no DNA, the TCRdb D assignment of TRBD1 cannot be verified. Germline-derived CDR1 and CDR2 are SQVTM and ANQGSEA. The CDR3 is 14 amino acids. CDR3: CSVEERGVADTQYF.

The chain links TRBV28 to TRBJ2-3; there is no DNA to check the TCRdb D call of TRBD2. The CDR3 spans 17 residues. CDR1 is MDHEN and CDR2 is SYDVKM in the germline V gene. CDR3 sequence reads: CASSSQRDYLSTDTQYF.

CDR3 in amino acids: CASSFGPRAQETQYF. The gene calls are TRBV11-2 and TRBJ2-5; TCRdb outputs TRBD2, but without DNA this stays unchecked. CDR1 and CDR2 from the germline V gene are SGHAT and FQNNGV. CDR3 length equals 15 residues.

The rearrangement uses TRBV4-2 and TRBJ2-1; TCRdb proposes TRBD2, but this gene call is untestable without DNA. There are 17 residues in the CDR3. Per the germline V gene, CDR1 is LGHNA and CDR2 is YNFKEQ. CDR3: CASSQERLAGGLNEQFF.

V and J are TRBV28 and TRBJ2-7; TCRdb picks TRBD1, but there is no DNA to check that call. The CDR3 length is 15 residues. Germline V gives CDR1 MDHEN, CDR2 SYDVKM. The CDR3 sequence: CASSLGGGTSYEQYF.

The V gene is TRBV7-2, the J gene TRBJ2-3; lacking DNA, the TRBD1 call made by TCRdb goes unchecked. Germline CDR1 SGHTA, CDR2 FQGNSA. CDR3 length: 16 residues. The CDR3 is CASSLGRGPSTDTQYF.

The J gene is TRBJ1-5, the V gene TRBV19; the TCRdb D gene call, TRBD1, has no DNA to confirm it. Germline assignment: CDR1 LNHDA and CDR2 SQIVND (reference sequence). CDR3 length equals 16 residues. The CDR3 spells CASSLWTADSNQPQHF.

V and J are TRBV27 and TRBJ2-1. CDR1 is MNHEY and CDR2 is SMNVEV in the germline V gene (reference sequence). This CDR3 has 13 amino acids. CDR3 region: CASSARPYNEQFF.

This CDR3 is CASREFSSYNEQFF. The chain joins TRBV7-9 to TRBJ2-1; TCRdb outputs TRBD1, but without DNA this stays unchecked. Germline CDR1 reads SEHNR; CDR2 reads FQNEAQ (reference sequence). This CDR3 is 14 amino acids long.

CDR3 sequence reads: CASSEYNPKPYGYTF. The V and J genes are TRBV25-1 and TRBJ1-2. The CDR3 is made up of 15 amino acids. The germline V gene has CDR1 MGHDK and CDR2 SYGVNS.

The chain employs TRBV29-1 and TRBJ1-1; the D call of TRBD1 rests on TCRdb alone, since no DNA is present to check it. The germline CDR1 and CDR2 sequences are SQVTM and ANQGSEA. The CDR3 is made up of 14 amino acids. CDR3 region: CSASSDRLDTEAFF.

This chain joins TRBV6-6 and TRBJ1-2; TCRdb names TRBD1, which stays unverified in the absence of DNA. This CDR3 comprises 16 residues. CDR1 and CDR2 (germline): MNHNY, SVGAGI (reference sequence). The CDR3 here is CAVRGTADSNNYGYTF.

The V call is TRBV23-1, the J call TRBJ2-4; without DNA, the TCRdb call of TRBD2 cannot be checked. TRBV23-1 is designated an ORF whose function remains uncertain. The CDR3 sequence is 19 residues long. CDR3: CASSQPLGTSGRVKNIQYF.

The rearrangement uses TRBV7-3 and TRBJ2-2; TCRdb's D call, TRBD1, is unchecked because there is no DNA. This CDR3 comprises 16 residues. The germline gives CDR1 SGHTA, CDR2 FQGTGA. CDR3 region: CASSPKGAQNTGELFF.

The V and J genes are TRBV20-1 and TRBJ2-1; TCRdb picks TRBD2, but there is no DNA to check that call. CDR3 length: 16 residues. The germline CDR1 and CDR2 sequences are DFQATT and SNEGSKA (reference sequence). This CDR3 is CSARDLMLAGPNEQFF.

V gene TRBV6-5 combines with J gene TRBJ2-3. CDR1 is MNHEY and CDR2 is SVGAGI in the germline V gene. This CDR3 spans 13 amino acids. CDR3 protein: CASSLSSTDTQYF.

The V and J genes are TRBV28 and TRBJ2-5. CDR3 length: 15 residues. Per germline, CDR1 MDHEN and CDR2 SYDVKM. The CDR3 protein is CASSLNDRDQETQYF.

The genes are TRBV4-2 and TRBJ1-2; absent DNA, TCRdb's TRBD1 call cannot be checked. The CDR3 spans 13 residues. The germline V gene has CDR1 LGHNA and CDR2 YNFKEQ. Here the CDR3 reads CASSPGDNYGYTF.

This chain joins TRBV29-1 and TRBJ1-5; with no DNA, the TCRdb D assignment of TRBD1 cannot be verified. The CDR3 has 13 amino acids. The germline V gene has CDR1 SQVTM and CDR2 ANQGSEA. CDR3 residues: CSVEEGGGQPQHF.

The gene calls are TRBV4-3 and TRBJ2-1; TCRdb lists TRBD1, though no DNA is available to test this call. The CDR3 runs to 15 residues. Germline CDR1 reads LGHNA; CDR2 reads YSLEER. CDR3 region: CASSQGQGRNNEQFF.

This chain links TRBV6-4 with TRBJ2-2; TCRdb designates TRBD1, a call that cannot be tested without DNA. Germline V gene data show CDR1 as MRHNA and CDR2 as SNTAGT. The CDR3 spans 14 residues. The CDR3 protein is CASSEDTHTGELFF.

The genes are TRBV12-5 and TRBJ2-2; the TCRdb call, TRBD1, lacks DNA for checking. Per the germline V gene, CDR1 is LGHNT and CDR2 is FRNRAP. This CDR3 is 17 amino acids long. CDR3 region: CASGLVLDRGNTGELFF.

CDR3 in amino acids: CASSSAGTTTYNEQFF. The rearrangement uses TRBV7-8 and TRBJ2-1; TCRdb names TRBD2, which stays unverified in the absence of DNA. This CDR3 has 16 residues. The germline gives CDR1 SGHVS, CDR2 FQNEAQ.

J is TRBJ1-1 and V is TRBV3-1. CDR3 length: 13 amino acids. The V gene's germline CDR1 is LGHDT and CDR2 YNNKEL (reference sequence). The CDR3: CASSQSIIDEAFF.

Here the CDR3 reads CASSLNSPMNTEAFF. The chain links TRBV7-9 to TRBJ1-1. This CDR3 comprises 15 residues. Germline V gene lookup returns CDR1 SEHNR and CDR2 FQNEAQ (reference sequence).